Given below is one T cell receptor (beta chain) in context. Its specificity is unknown. The data derive from a study of cytomegalovirus exposure and HLA in healthy donors. Study context: Most genotyped donors, over 70% of more than 300, had Caucasian-associated genetic ancestry. Findings and caveats of the study: The study had only CMV serostatus as immune exposure information. Fewer N-insertions than the roughly 670-donor mean were reportedly shown by an Asian-associated ancestry cluster in a later analysis.

The PCR used 60 Vbeta and 13 Jbeta primers. Generated by immunoSEQ multiplex PCR, the TCRdb table keeps only in-frame clones and is missing some. The sample has some 140,000 clones; over 75% are singletons. CDR3 size: 22 residues. Germline CDR1 and CDR2: KGHSH and LQKENI. V was cut by 4 bases and J by 0 bases, with 28 bases left in between. The V gene is TRBV18, the J gene TRBJ2-6; tentative D call: TRBD2 (6 bases). Sequencing input: PBMCs. The source of this sequence is a woman aged 40 to 55 in good health and CMV-seropositive. The CDR3 region is CASSQTTALAKSTSSGANVLTF. CDR3 DNA: TGTGCCAGCTCACAAACGACAGCTCTAGCAAAATCGACTAGCTCTGGGGCCAACGTCCTGACTTTC.